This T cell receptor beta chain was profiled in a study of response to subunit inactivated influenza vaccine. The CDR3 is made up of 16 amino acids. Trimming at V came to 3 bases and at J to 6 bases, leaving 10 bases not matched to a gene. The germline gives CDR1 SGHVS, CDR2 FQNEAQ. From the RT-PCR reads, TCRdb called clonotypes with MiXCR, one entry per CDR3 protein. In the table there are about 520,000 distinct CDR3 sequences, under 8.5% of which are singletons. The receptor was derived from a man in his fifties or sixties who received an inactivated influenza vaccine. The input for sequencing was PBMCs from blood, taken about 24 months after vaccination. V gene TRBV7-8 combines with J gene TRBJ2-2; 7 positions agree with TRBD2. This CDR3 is CASSFPGGTTPGELFF. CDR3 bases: TGTGCCAGCAGCTTCCCGGGAGGCACCACCCCCGGGGAGCTGTTTTTT.